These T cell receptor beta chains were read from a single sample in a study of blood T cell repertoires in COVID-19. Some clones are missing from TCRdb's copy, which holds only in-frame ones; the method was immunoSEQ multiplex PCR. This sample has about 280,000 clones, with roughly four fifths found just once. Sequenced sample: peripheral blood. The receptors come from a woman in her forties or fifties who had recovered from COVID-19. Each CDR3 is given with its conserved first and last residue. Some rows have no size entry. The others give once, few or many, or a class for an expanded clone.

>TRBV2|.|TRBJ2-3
CASSQRETYTDTQYF
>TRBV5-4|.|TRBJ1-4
CASSPDRGGEKLFF
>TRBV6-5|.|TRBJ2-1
CASSYLKGRRNEQFF
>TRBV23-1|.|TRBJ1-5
CASREQGCGQPQHF
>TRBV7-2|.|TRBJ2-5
CASQLGTGGFETQYF
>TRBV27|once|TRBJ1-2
CASSLIPRDRGGYTF
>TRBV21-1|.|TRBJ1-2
CASSKGVGGANYGYTF
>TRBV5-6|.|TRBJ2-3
CASSLARTGITDTQYF
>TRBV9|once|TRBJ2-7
CASSPTSGGALYEQYF
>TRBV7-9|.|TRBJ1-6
CASSPGQELFATLHF
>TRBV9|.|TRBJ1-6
CASSVSGGNSPLHF